These 32 T cell receptor beta chains came from one sample sequenced in a study of blood T cell repertoires in COVID-19. Sequencing used immunoSEQ multiplex PCR; TCRdb keeps in-frame clones, though not all of them. The sample contains more than 110,000 clones, approximately 78% of which appear only once. The specimen sequenced was peripheral blood. The receptors here all came from a woman of 80 years or more with acute or convalescent COVID-19.

The CDR3 here is CASSLAPQVAYEQYF. The CDR3 DNA follows: TGTGCCAGCAGCTTAGCCCCACAGGTGGCCTACGAGCAGTACTTC. The chain links TRBV11-2 to TRBJ2-7; a possible D gene is TRBD1 (5 bases). The V end lost 1 base, the J end lost 2 bases, and 12 bases lay between the germline ends. The CDR3 contains 15 residues. Per the germline V gene, CDR1 is SGHAT and CDR2 is FQNNGV.

This rearrangement joins TRBV4-1 to TRBJ2-2; 7 bases agree with TRBD1. The CDR3 has 13 amino acids. Germline V CDR1 and CDR2: MGHRA, YSYEKL. The CDR3 sequence: CPTRLQGTGELFF. DNA of the CDR3: TGCCCCACCAGACTACAGGGGACCGGGGAGCTGTTTTTT.

The chain has TRBV6-1 and TRBJ1-1; D is perhaps TRBD1 (6 bases). Looked up from germline, CDR1 is MNHNS and CDR2 is SASEGT. V was pared by 2 bases and J by 6 bases, with 13 bases between. This CDR3 region has 14 residues. DNA of the CDR3: TGTGCCAGCAGTGAAATCGTAGGGGGGGCTGAAGCTTTCTTT. Translation gives CASSEIVGGAEAFF.

The rearrangement uses TRBV5-1 and TRBJ2-3, with 8 bases that match TRBD2. Germline trimming cut 2 bases from V and 6 bases from J; bases unmatched to any gene: 8. The germline CDR1 and CDR2 sequences are SGHRS and YFSETQ. This CDR3 region has 15 residues. The CDR3 spells CASSFSGTRGDTQYF. The CDR3 nucleotides are TGCGCCAGCAGCTTTTCCGGGACTAGGGGGGATACGCAGTATTTT.

The rearrangement links TRBV10-3 to TRBJ1-3; D not certain. The CDR3 runs 14 residues. V lost 7 bases and J 4 bases, leaving 14 bases between the germline ends. Germline assignment: CDR1 ENHRY and CDR2 SYGVKD. The CDR3 region has the DNA TGTGCCATCAAACCGGACTTCTTCGGAAACACCATATATTTT. Translated, it gives CAIKPDFFGNTIYF.

V is TRBV11-2 and J is TRBJ1-1, with D tentatively TRBD1 (6 bases). Germline V lookup: CDR1 SGHAT, CDR2 FQNNGV. The ends were cut back, 4 bases at V and 1 base at J, with 10 bases in the middle. The CDR3 totals 14 residues. The CDR3 loop reads CASSSGQWNTEAFF. CDR3 sequence (DNA): TGTGCCAGCAGCTCAGGACAGTGGAACACTGAAGCTTTCTTT.

CDR3 residues: CASTQRRDSGIGNSPLHF. The CDR3 coding sequence is TGTGCCAGCACCCAAAGACGAGACAGTGGCATCGGTAATTCACCCCTCCACTTT. The chain combines TRBV28 with TRBJ1-6; TRBD1 might be the D (5 bases). CDR1 MDHEN and CDR2 SYDVKM come from the germline V gene. The germline V and J ends were trimmed by 7 bases and 6 bases, with 25 bases remaining between them. The CDR3 totals 18 residues. Using reference TRBV28 and TRBJ1-6 for the parts outside the CDR3, the full variable domain is DVKVTQSSRYLVKRTGEKVFLECVQDMDHENMFWYRQDPGLGLRLIYFSYDVKMKEKGDIPEGYSVSREKKERFSLILESASTNQTSMYLCASTQRRDSGIGNSPLHFGNGTRLTVT.

The chain carries TRBV5-1 and TRBJ1-1, with D perhaps matching TRBD1 (5 bases). Trimming took 3 bases from V and 8 from J, leaving 17 bases between them. The CDR3 runs to 14 residues. From germline, CDR1 is SGHRS and CDR2 YFSETQ. The CDR3 region is CASSWQVRDTEAFF. CDR3 in DNA: TGCGCCAGCAGCTGGCAGGTCAGGGATACGGAAGCTTTCTTT.

The CDR3 loop is CASSITWADNPLYGYTF. CDR3 nucleotides: TGTGCCAGTAGTATAACCTGGGCTGACAACCCGCTCTATGGCTACACCTTC. V usage is TRBV19 and J usage is TRBJ1-2; no definite D call. This CDR3 has 17 residues. Germline loops: CDR1 LNHDA, CDR2 SQIVND (reference sequence). V lost 2 bases to trimming and J lost 4 bases, with 20 bases between them.

This chain connects TRBV11-2 to TRBJ1-1; maybe TRBD1 (6 bases). The germline V and J ends were trimmed by 5 bases and 3 bases, with 10 bases remaining between them. CDR3 length: 13 residues. The germline V gene encodes CDR1 SGHAT and CDR2 FQNNGV. The CDR3 reads CASSPNRDTEAFF. For the CDR3, the DNA is TGTGCCAGCAGCCCCAACAGGGACACTGAAGCTTTCTTT.

V is TRBV10-1 and J is TRBJ2-6; D uncertain. Germline values: CDR1 WNHNN, CDR2 SYGVQD (reference sequence). The CDR3 consists of 14 residues. V was pared by 7 bases and J by 0 bases, with 7 bases between. The DNA for the CDR3 is TGCGCCAGCAAGCCCCTCTCTGGGGCCAACGTCCTGACTTTC. Translated, it gives CASKPLSGANVLTF.

The J gene is TRBJ2-1, the V gene TRBV5-4, with TRBD1 as a possible D gene (5 bases). Deletions cut 4 bases from V and 5 bases from J, with 19 bases between. Germline-derived CDR1 and CDR2 are SGHNT and YYREEE (reference sequence). The CDR3 is 16 amino acids. The CDR3, as DNA: TGTGCCAGCAGCCCGTCATTAGGGGATTCTCACAATGAGCAGTTCTTC. This codes for CASSPSLGDSHNEQFF.

This clone was counted once. This chain connects TRBV5-1 to TRBJ2-1, with TRBD1 identical over 8 bases. This CDR3 spans 17 amino acids. CDR1 SGHRS and CDR2 YFSETQ come from the germline V gene. With V trimmed by 4 bases and J by 2 bases, 11 bases remained unmatched. The CDR3 spells CASSATTGEAPYNEQFF. The CDR3 DNA follows: TGCGCCAGCAGCGCCACGACAGGGGAAGCACCCTACAATGAGCAGTTCTTC.

This chain uses TRBV5-1 with TRBJ2-7; TRBD1 agrees at 9 bases. Germline V gene lookup returns CDR1 SGHRS and CDR2 YFSETQ. The CDR3 covers 13 residues. V trimming: 4 bases; J trimming: 3 bases; junction bases outside the gene matches: 2. As DNA, the CDR3 is TGCGCCAGCAGCGGGACAGGGCTCTACGAGCAGTACTTC. The encoded protein is CASSGTGLYEQYF.

This chain connects TRBV24-1 to TRBJ2-5; D is uncertain. V lost 4 bases and J 1 base, leaving 9 bases between the germline ends. Germline V gene lookup returns CDR1 KGHDR and CDR2 SFDVKD. The CDR3 loop spans 14 amino acids. This CDR3 is CATSDRGFQETQYF. The CDR3 DNA is TGTGCCACCAGTGACAGAGGTTTCCAAGAGACCCAGTACTTC.

The chain recombines TRBV2 with TRBJ2-1; D ambiguous. Germline V gene data show CDR1 as SNHLY and CDR2 as FYNNEI. Between the trimmed V and J ends, which lost 6 bases and 3 bases, there was a span of 3 bases. The CDR3 loop spans 11 amino acids. The CDR3: CASRYYNEQFF. CDR3 coding DNA: TGTGCCAGCAGGTACTACAATGAGCAGTTCTTC.

The chain is built from TRBV28 and TRBJ1-4, with D tentatively TRBD1 (6 bases). Germline values: CDR1 MDHEN, CDR2 SYDVKM. The CDR3 extends over 15 amino acids. Trimming removed 5 bases at V and 3 bases at J, with 13 bases between. CDR3 DNA: TGTGCCAGCAGTGAGGGAGCAGGGGCTAATGAAAAACTGTTTTTT. Encoded protein: CASSEGAGANEKLFF.

The genes are TRBV5-6 and TRBJ1-1; D is perhaps TRBD1 (5 bases). V was clipped by 1 base and J by 7 bases, with 11 bases between them. The CDR3 is 13 amino acids. CDR1 and CDR2 from the germline V gene are SGHDT and YYEEEE. CDR3 coding DNA: TGTGCCAGCAGCTTGATCCGGGGGGGTGAAGCTTTCTTT. Translating it yields CASSLIRGGEAFF.

The chain has TRBV12-5 and TRBJ2-7; the D is unclear. The CDR3 covers 12 residues. The V end was cut by 3 bases, the J end by 2 bases, with 5 bases between. Germline assignment: CDR1 LGHNT and CDR2 FRNRAP. This CDR3 reads CASGLSAYEQYF. The DNA for the CDR3 is TGTGCTAGTGGTTTAAGCGCCTACGAGCAGTACTTC.

The rearrangement uses TRBV2 and TRBJ1-1; no firm D call. The length of the CDR3 is 13 residues. Trimming shortened V by 9 bases and J by 1 base, and 12 bases separated the two germline ends. The V gene's germline CDR1 is SNHLY and CDR2 FYNNEI. The chain's CDR3 is CASNVQENTEAFF. Here the CDR3 DNA reads TGTGCCAGTAACGTTCAGGAGAACACTGAAGCTTTCTTT.

The table lists this clone with a count of one. This chain joins TRBV9 and TRBJ1-3; a weak D match, TRBD1 (5 bases). This CDR3 has 15 amino acids. The V and J ends lost 4 bases and 0 bases respectively, with 11 bases between them. The V gene's germline CDR1 is SGDLS and CDR2 YYNGEE. This CDR3 reads CASSPGQNSGNTIYF. CDR3 coding DNA: TGTGCCAGCAGCCCTGGACAAAACTCTGGAAACACCATATATTTT.

The chain uses TRBV19 and TRBJ2-7, with D possibly matching TRBD1 (5 bases). Germline-derived CDR1 and CDR2 are LNHDA and SQIVND (reference sequence). The CDR3 loop spans 14 amino acids. V lost 4 bases and J 7 bases, leaving 17 bases between the germline ends. CDR3 in amino acids: CASSTLGRVWEQYF. The CDR3 nucleotides read TGTGCCAGTAGTACCCTGGGCAGGGTATGGGAGCAGTACTTC.

The genes are TRBV6-5 and TRBJ1-6; a weak D match, TRBD1 (5 bases). This CDR3 has 14 residues. Trimming took off 6 bases at V and 12 bases at J, with 18 bases between the two ends. Per the germline V gene, CDR1 is MNHEY and CDR2 is SVGAGI. DNA for the CDR3: TGTGCCAGCAGACAAAGTATCCAGGGACTACCCCTCCACTTT. It codes for CASRQSIQGLPLHF.

This clone was seen just once. V gene TRBV5-1 combines with J gene TRBJ2-5, with 7 bases identical to TRBD2. CDR1 SGHRS and CDR2 YFSETQ come from the germline V gene. The CDR3 consists of 14 residues. V shed 3 bases and J 5 bases; nucleotides not matched to a gene: 7. CDR3 in DNA: TGCGCCAGCAGCTGGGGGAGGGGCCGGGAGACCCAGTACTTC. Protein: CASSWGRGRETQYF.

The chain combines TRBV5-4 with TRBJ1-4; a possible D gene is TRBD1 (6 bases). V dropped 3 bases and J dropped 0 bases, with 15 bases sitting between them. CDR1 is SGHNT and CDR2 is YYREEE in the germline V gene (reference sequence). This CDR3 region has 17 residues. CDR3 sequence reads: CASSSKAGGATNEKLFF. In nucleotides, the CDR3 is TGTGCCAGCAGCTCTAAGGCGGGGGGCGCAACTAATGAAAAACTGTTTTTT. The full variable domain, rest sourced from reference TRBV5-4 and TRBJ1-4, is ETGVTQSPTHLIKTRGQQVTLRCSSQSGHNTVSWYQQALGQGPQFIFQYYREEENGRGNFPPRFSGLQFPNYSSELNVNALELDDSALYLCASSSKAGGATNEKLFFGSGTQLSVL.

CDR3: CASSLGAVVDEQFF. The DNA of the CDR3 is TGTGCCAGCAGCTTAGGAGCCGTAGTAGATGAGCAGTTCTTC. The chain uses TRBV7-2 and TRBJ2-1; no definite D call. CDR1 and CDR2 from the germline V gene are SGHTA and FQGNSA. This CDR3 is 14 amino acids long. Trimming cost V 1 base and J 8 bases, with 12 bases left between them.

CDR3 DNA sequence: TGTGCCAGCAGCCGAATCGCGGGAGAGACCCAGTACTTC. This codes for CASSRIAGETQYF. The V and J genes are TRBV5-6 and TRBJ2-5; TRBD2 is a possible D gene (5 bases). Trimming took 4 bases from V and 4 from J, leaving 11 bases between them. Germline V gene sequence: CDR1 SGHDT, CDR2 YYEEEE. CDR3 size: 13 residues.

The chain combines TRBV19 with TRBJ1-3; a weak D match, TRBD1 (5 bases). Germline assignment: CDR1 LNHDA and CDR2 SQIVND (reference sequence). The CDR3 has 11 amino acids. V lost 5 bases and J 6 bases, leaving 5 bases between the germline ends. The CDR3 DNA sequence: TGTGCCAGTAGTGGGGCAAACACCATATATTTT. Encoded protein: CASSGANTIYF.

V usage is TRBV6-5 and J usage is TRBJ1-2; D gene unclear. The CDR3 has 10 amino acids. The germline V and J ends were trimmed by 8 bases and 5 bases, with 6 bases remaining between them. The germline V gene has CDR1 MNHEY and CDR2 SVGAGI. The CDR3 reads CASLLYGYTF. CDR3 bases: TGTGCCAGCTTACTTTATGGCTACACCTTC.

This clone was seen a handful of times. V gene TRBV19 combines with J gene TRBJ1-4, with 8 bases matching TRBD1. The J segment lost 4 bases and the V segment lost 4 bases, leaving 5 bases of the junction unmatched. Germline-derived CDR1 and CDR2 are LNHDA and SQIVND (reference sequence). There are 15 residues in the CDR3. The CDR3 DNA sequence: TGTGCCAGTAGTACCTTGGGACAGGTTAATGAAAAACTGTTTTTT. Protein: CASSTLGQVNEKLFF. Full variable domain (missing parts from reference TRBV19 and TRBJ1-4): DGGITQSPKYLFRKEGQNVTLSCEQNLNHDAMYWYRQDPGQGLRLIYYSQIVNDFQKGDIAEGYSVSREKKESFPLTVTSAQKNPTAFYLCASSTLGQVNEKLFFGSGTQLSVL.

The CDR3 spells CAVQGGENGYTF. CDR3 nucleotides: TGTGCCGTACAAGGGGGGGAGAATGGCTACACCTTC. This chain uses TRBV28 with TRBJ1-2; D might be TRBD1 (6 bases). CDR3 length: 12 residues. The V and J ends lost 11 bases and 6 bases respectively, with 16 bases between them. The germline gives CDR1 MDHEN, CDR2 SYDVKM.

This chain links TRBV2 with TRBJ2-7; D is ambiguous. Trimming took 1 base from V and 5 from J, leaving 12 bases between them. CDR3 length: 14 amino acids. The germline V gene encodes CDR1 SNHLY and CDR2 FYNNEI. CDR3 region: CASSEVLRSHEQYF. As DNA, the CDR3 is TGTGCCAGCAGTGAAGTTTTGCGGAGCCACGAGCAGTACTTC.